This entry describes one T cell receptor beta chain. As yet, its antigen is unknown. The data were produced by immunoSEQ multiplex PCR, yet TCRdb's version contains in-frame clones alone and is incomplete. The table shows roughly 130,000 clones, with over 90% occurring only once. CDR3 size: 13 residues. Germline assignment: CDR1 SGHTA and CDR2 FQGNSA. The sample is drawn from a study of graft-versus-host responses after intestinal transplantation. The study's findings and limits: Recipient marrow harbored GvH clones, some of which surfaced first in ileum or blood. Those patients showing graft-donor T cell macrochimerism displayed high graft-versus-host to host-versus-graft clonal ratios in allografts. Peak levels of circulating GvH clones tracked with early post-transplant HvG declines.

The chain combines TRBV7-2 with TRBJ2-5; D gene unclear. The DNA matches TRBJ2-7 better at its end, which makes the J call doubtful. This TCR derives from a human donor who received an intestinal transplant. This specimen was unstimulated CD4+ T cells sorted from spleen or lymph node cells, taken before intestinal transplant. DNA for the CDR3: TGTGCCAGCAGCTTCAGGAGCTCCTACGAGCAGTACTTC. Translating it yields CASSFRSSYEQYF.